Each of the 18 T cell receptor beta chains below was sequenced from the same sample in a study of blood T cell repertoires in COVID-19. Generated by immunoSEQ multiplex PCR, the TCRdb table keeps only in-frame clones and is missing some. The sample lists roughly 200,000 clones, approximately 81% seen once, with roughly a fifth in the top ten. What was sequenced was peripheral blood. These receptors were taken from a human donor in a cohort sampled during active COVID-19.

The J gene is TRBJ1-6, the V gene TRBV25-1; TRBD1 agrees at 8 bases. The junction had 7 bases not matched to a gene; V was cut back by 5 bases and J by 10 bases. From germline, CDR1 is MGHDK and CDR2 SYGVNS. The CDR3 contains 14 residues. CDR3 amino acids: CASSQTGVGSPLHF. The CDR3, as DNA: TGTGCCAGCAGTCAGACAGGGGTAGGATCACCCCTCCACTTT.

This chain links TRBV30 with TRBJ2-5; 9 nucleotides match TRBD2. J lost 5 bases, V lost 3 bases, and 7 bases had no gene match. The CDR3 loop spans 14 amino acids. Germline CDR1 is GTSNPN and CDR2 is SVGIG (reference sequence). CDR3 nucleotides: TGTGCCTGGAGCCCGGGACTAGCCCCTGAGACCCAGTACTTC. This sequence encodes CAWSPGLAPETQYF.

This clone showed up many times. The CDR3 DNA reads TGTGCCAGCACCCAAGTAGGAGGCTACAGCTATGGCTACACCTTC. Translated: CASTQVGGYSYGYTF. This chain links TRBV27 with TRBJ1-2; D not certain. The V end was cut by 7 bases, the J end by 4 bases, with 19 bases between. Germline CDR1 and CDR2: MNHEY and SMNVEV (reference sequence). The length of the CDR3 is 15 residues.

This clone was seen only a few times. The J gene is TRBJ1-5, the V gene TRBV27; the D is unclear. The CDR3 has 12 residues. Trimming pared 5 bases from V and 7 bases from J, leaving 9 bases between. Germline CDR1 reads MNHEY; CDR2 reads SMNVEV (reference sequence). The CDR3 nucleotides read TGTGCCAGCAGTGCACCGGGACAGCCCCAGCATTTT. Its translation is CASSAPGQPQHF.

The V and J genes are TRBV27 and TRBJ2-7; no firm D call. V was clipped by 0 bases and J by 1 base, with 7 bases between them. The CDR3 extends over 14 amino acids. Germline values: CDR1 MNHEY, CDR2 SMNVEV (reference sequence). CDR3 protein: CASSLSVGSYEQYF. The DNA for the CDR3 is TGTGCCAGCAGTTTATCGGTCGGTTCCTACGAGCAGTACTTC.

This clone has just one count. The rearrangement links TRBV11-2 to TRBJ2-3; a weak D match, TRBD2 (6 bases). This CDR3 is 13 amino acids long. Germline CDR1 reads SGHAT; CDR2 reads FQNNGV. V was clipped by 7 bases and J by 4 bases, with 12 bases between them. The CDR3 bases are TGTGCCAGCACCGTCCCGGGGGCAGATACGCAGTATTTT. Protein product: CASTVPGADTQYF.

V and J are TRBV19 and TRBJ1-6; possibly TRBD1 for D (6 bases). With 7 bases removed from V and 8 bases from J, the gap between germline ends came to 24 bases. The CDR3 runs to 17 residues. The germline V gene has CDR1 LNHDA and CDR2 SQIVND (reference sequence). The CDR3 reads CASNSNLRQATDSPLHF. The CDR3 DNA sequence: TGTGCCAGTAACTCAAACCTTCGACAGGCGACAGATTCACCCCTCCACTTT.

V gene TRBV27 combines with J gene TRBJ2-3; perhaps TRBD1 as D (6 bases). V was clipped by 3 bases and J by 2 bases, with 15 bases between them. The CDR3 covers 16 residues. The germline gives CDR1 MNHEY, CDR2 SMNVEV (reference sequence). CDR3 protein: CASSFGLDRYTDTQYF. CDR3 DNA: TGTGCCAGCAGTTTTGGGCTGGACAGATACACAGATACGCAGTATTTT.

The chain combines TRBV7-6 with TRBJ2-3; a possible D gene is TRBD2 (6 bases). V shed 1 base and J shed 2 bases, with 16 bases lying between them. CDR3 length: 17 amino acids. CDR1 SGHVS and CDR2 FNYEAQ come from the germline V gene. CDR3 residues: CASSLVVGRLVTDTQYF. CDR3 DNA: TGTGCCAGCAGCTTAGTTGTGGGTAGACTAGTCACAGATACGCAGTATTTT.

V usage is TRBV4-2 and J usage is TRBJ2-4; 11 bases are a match to TRBD2. V was clipped by 4 bases and J by 12 bases; unmatched bases: 17. CDR1 LGHNA and CDR2 YNFKEQ come from the germline V gene. The CDR3 has 17 residues. The CDR3 reads CASSLGTELAGGPSQYF. The CDR3 DNA reads as TGTGCCAGCAGCCTTGGGACTGAGTTAGCGGGAGGGCCGTCTCAGTACTTC.

This clone was detected only once. The chain recombines TRBV30 with TRBJ2-5; D might be TRBD2 (6 bases). There are 14 residues in the CDR3. Per the germline V gene, CDR1 is GTSNPN and CDR2 is SVGIG (reference sequence). V shed 2 bases and J shed 1 base, with 11 bases lying between them. The CDR3 DNA reads as TGTGCCTGGAGTCGCGGGATCCTCCAAGAGACCCAGTACTTC. It specifies CAWSRGILQETQYF.

The rearrangement joins TRBV7-9 to TRBJ1-5, with D perhaps TRBD1 (5 bases). This CDR3 has 15 amino acids. CDR1 and CDR2 from the germline V gene are SEHNR and FQNEAQ (reference sequence). Trimming took off 5 bases at V and 3 bases at J, with 14 bases between the two ends. CDR3 in DNA: TGTGCCAGCAGCCCCGCCGCAGGGCACAATCAGCCCCAGCATTTT. Translated, it gives CASSPAAGHNQPQHF.

The chain carries TRBV29-1 and TRBJ1-2; the D gene is possibly TRBD1 (5 bases). The CDR3 is 11 amino acids. Trimming took 8 bases from V and 7 from J, leaving 14 bases between them. Germline V lookup: CDR1 SQVTM, CDR2 ANQGSEA. The CDR3 is CSTQGVGGYTF. For the CDR3, the DNA is TGCAGCACGCAGGGCGTGGGTGGCTACACCTTC.

The chain carries TRBV25-1 and TRBJ2-1; 10 bases line up with TRBD2. Unmatched junction bases numbered 3, after V lost 1 base and J lost 3 bases. There are 16 residues in the CDR3. Germline-derived CDR1 and CDR2 are MGHDK and SYGVNS. In nucleotides, the CDR3 is TGTGCCAGCAGTGAATCGCGACTAGCGGGCTACAATGAGCAGTTCTTC. It is translated as CASSESRLAGYNEQFF.

This clone was seen a single time. This sequence joins TRBV3-1 (or the pseudogene TRBV3-2) and TRBJ2-1; 7 bases agree with TRBD1. V shed 3 bases and J 8 bases; nucleotides not matched to a gene: 10. CDR3 size: 15 residues. From germline, CDR1 is LGHDT and CDR2 YNNKEL (reference sequence). The CDR3: CASSHKGAIRDEQFF. CDR3 in DNA: TGTGCCAGCAGCCATAAGGGGGCAATAAGGGATGAGCAGTTCTTC.

There are a few counts of this clone. This chain links TRBV4-1 with TRBJ1-2, with TRBD1 matching 8 bases. The junction had 4 bases not matched to a gene; V was cut back by 1 base and J by 3 bases. Per the germline V gene, CDR1 is MGHRA and CDR2 is YSYEKL. The CDR3 length is 15 residues. The CDR3 region is CASSQGQGADYGYTF. For the CDR3, the DNA is TGCGCCAGCAGCCAAGGGCAGGGGGCGGACTATGGCTACACCTTC.

The chain recombines TRBV11-3 with TRBJ2-2, with D unclear. Between the trimmed V and J ends, which lost 5 bases and 4 bases, there was a span of 2 bases. The CDR3 consists of 11 residues. Looked up from germline, CDR1 is SGHNT and CDR2 is YENEEA. CDR3 DNA sequence: TGTGCCAGCAGCCGCACCGGGGAGCTGTTTTTT. It yields the protein CASSRTGELFF.

The gene calls are TRBV19 and TRBJ2-1, with 7 bases lining up with TRBD2. J gave up 3 bases and V 3 bases, and 8 bases lay outside the gene matches. CDR1 and CDR2 (germline): LNHDA, SQIVND (reference sequence). CDR3 length: 16 residues. The CDR3 protein is CASSIRGRAIYNEQFF. As DNA, the CDR3 is TGTGCCAGTAGTATCCGAGGGAGGGCTATCTACAATGAGCAGTTCTTC.